Following are 24 T cell receptor beta chains from one sample sequenced in a study of beta chain features in type 1 diabetes. No antigen has been identified for these receptors. Since all of the isolated RNA was reverse transcribed, expressed TCRB transcripts were what got sequenced. Libraries were prepared by immunoSEQ multiplex PCR; TCRdb keeps only in-frame clonotypes and omits some of them. The profile shows about 390,000 clones, 9.6% of them singletons. Broader study findings: All four CD4+ subsets of Type 1 diabetes patients contained TCRB CDR3s that were moderately but significantly shorter.

Sequenced: central memory CD4+ T cells from blood. The origin of the receptors is a man aged 30 to 45 with type 1 diabetes.

In its sample, this clone was seen a few times. As DNA, the CDR3 is TGCAGCGCTACCGGGACAGCGTACCAAGAGACCCAGTACTTC. This encodes CSATGTAYQETQYF. This rearrangement joins TRBV29-1 to TRBJ2-5, with 7 bases that match TRBD1. Germline V gene data show CDR1 as SQVTM and CDR2 as ANQGSEA. The V and J ends lost 7 bases and 0 bases, in that order; junction bases with no gene match: 8. The CDR3 is 14 amino acids.

The chain carries TRBV18 and TRBJ2-7; 11 bases agree with TRBD1. Germline V lookup: CDR1 KGHSH, CDR2 LQKENI. CDR3 length equals 16 residues. With 1 base clipped from V and 6 bases from J, the junction kept 8 bases outside the gene matches. The CDR3 sequence is CASSPLIRGQGGEQYF. CDR3 coding DNA: TGTGCCAGCTCACCACTTATCCGGGGACAGGGGGGCGAGCAGTACTTC. Variable domain in full (rest from reference TRBV18 and TRBJ2-7): NAGVMQNPRHLVRRRGQEARLRCSPMKGHSHVYWYRQLPEEGLKFMVYLQKENIIDESGMPKERFSAEFPKEGPSILRIQQVVRGDSAAYFCASSPLIRGQGGEQYFGPGTRLTVT.

This clone was seen at least ten times. The V gene is TRBV7-9, the J gene TRBJ2-7, with TRBD1 as a possible D gene (5 bases). V lost 2 bases and J lost 5, with 10 bases in between. Germline V lookup: CDR1 SEHNR, CDR2 FQNEAQ (reference sequence). The CDR3 spans 13 residues. As DNA, the CDR3 is TGTGCCAGCAGCTTATTCGTAGGGGACGAGCAGTACTTC. The encoded protein is CASSLFVGDEQYF.

V gene TRBV9 combines with J gene TRBJ2-3; no clear D. V lost 0 bases, J lost 1 base, and 3 bases lay in between. CDR3 length equals 13 residues. CDR1 is SGDLS and CDR2 is YYNGEE in the germline V gene. CDR3 protein: CASSVAGTDTQYF. The CDR3 DNA follows: TGTGCCAGCAGCGTAGCTGGCACAGATACGCAGTATTTT.

J is TRBJ1-5 and V is TRBV19; no clear D. CDR3 length: 11 amino acids. Germline V gene lookup returns CDR1 LNHDA and CDR2 SQIVND (reference sequence). Trimming stripped 8 bases from V and 2 bases from J, with 4 bases between. The CDR3: CASGGNQPQHF. CDR3 in DNA: TGTGCCAGTGGAGGCAATCAGCCCCAGCATTTT.

This chain uses TRBV7-2 with TRBJ2-2; 9 nucleotides match TRBD1. Germline V gene data show CDR1 as SGHTA and CDR2 as FQGNSA. There are 15 residues in the CDR3. V dropped 4 bases and J dropped 7; count of bases not matched to a gene: 7. The CDR3 reads CASSSGQGRVGELFF. The CDR3 DNA is TGTGCCAGCAGCTCAGGACAGGGGCGAGTCGGGGAGCTGTTTTTT. Combining the CDR3 with reference TRBV7-2 and TRBJ2-2 gives the whole variable domain GAGVSQSPSNKVTEKGKDVELRCDPISGHTALYWYRQSLGQGLEFLIYFQGNSAPDKSGLPSDRFSAERTGGSVSTLTIQRTQQEDSAVYLCASSSGQGRVGELFFGEGSRLTVL.

Worth noting for this clone: The junction differs from germline at one of its ends, possibly a read error. The genes are TRBV5-1 and TRBJ2-1; the D is unclear. Germline-derived CDR1 and CDR2 are SGHRS and YFSETQ. The CDR3 contains 12 residues. The CDR3: CASSTLRNEQFF. The CDR3 nucleotides are TGTGCCAGCAGCACCCTTAGGAATGAGCAGTTCTTC.

Concerning this clone: A read error may explain this, as a much larger clone is one base away. The chain carries TRBV28 and TRBJ1-1, with a tentative D call TRBD1 (5 bases). V was cut by 3 bases and J by 3 bases, with 8 bases left in between. The germline gives CDR1 MDHEN, CDR2 SYDVKM. This CDR3 is built from 13 residues. DNA for the CDR3: TGTGCCAGCAGTTTGGACACCTACACTGAAGCTTTCTTT. This translates into CASSLDTYTEAFF.

J is TRBJ1-5 and V is TRBV7-2, with D hard to call. Germline V CDR1 and CDR2: SGHTA, FQGNSA. V was cut by 7 bases and J by 6 bases, with 22 bases left in between. This CDR3 spans 16 amino acids. The CDR3 DNA follows: TGTGCCAGCACGCCCACCCCCGTTTCCGGCCTTCAGCCCCAGCATTTT. Translating gives CASTPTPVSGLQPQHF.

Remarks on this clone: One junction end disagrees with the germline gene, perhaps due to a read error. Other DNA sequences in the sample encode the same CDR3. This rearrangement joins TRBV18 to TRBJ2-3, with D possibly TRBD2 on 6 matching bases. Germline-derived CDR1 and CDR2 are KGHSH and LQKENI. The CDR3 consists of 14 residues. For the CDR3, the DNA is TGTGCCAGCTCACCCGCGGGGAACACAGATACGCAGTACTTT. It is translated as CASSPAGNTDTQYF.

This clone occurred a few times. The V and J genes are TRBV28 and TRBJ1-1, with 10 nucleotides matching TRBD1. Trimming took 4 bases from V and 5 from J; bases not matched to a gene: 7. This CDR3 is 15 amino acids long. CDR1 is MDHEN, CDR2 SYDVKM, per germline. The CDR3 is CASSSRDRGRTEAFF. CDR3 DNA: TGTGCCAGCAGTTCCCGGGACAGGGGAAGAACTGAAGCTTTCTTT.

This clone was picked up many times. V and J are TRBV2 and TRBJ2-1, with 7 bases lining up with TRBD2. The V gene end was trimmed by 11 bases and the J gene end by 7 bases; junction bases not matched to a gene: 11. Germline V gene sequence: CDR1 SNHLY, CDR2 FYNNEI. This CDR3 region has 13 residues. This chain's CDR3 is CAGRGGSRNEQFF. In nucleotides, the CDR3 is TGTGCCGGACGTGGCGGGAGTAGAAATGAGCAGTTCTTC.

This clone was found a few times. This chain links TRBV5-6 with TRBJ1-4; D remains unclear. This CDR3 comprises 11 residues. CDR1 SGHDT and CDR2 YYEEEE come from the germline V gene. V shed 4 bases and J shed 8 bases, with 6 bases lying between them. The CDR3 sequence is CASSPREKLFF. The CDR3 region has the DNA TGTGCCAGCAGCCCTAGAGAAAAACTGTTTTTT.

This clone was picked up a small number of times. The chain carries TRBV5-6 and TRBJ2-1; 7 bases align to TRBD2. V lost 3 bases and J lost 11; bases outside the gene matches: 11. CDR1 is SGHDT, CDR2 YYEEEE, per germline. This CDR3 is 14 amino acids long. The CDR3 sequence is CASSSVDKRDQQFF. The CDR3 bases are TGTGCCAGCAGCTCCGTCGATAAGCGGGATCAGCAGTTCTTC. Drawing the rest from reference TRBV5-6 and TRBJ2-1, the complete variable domain is DAGVTQSPTHLIKTRGQQVTLRCSPKSGHDTVSWYQQALGQGPQFIFQYYEEEERQRGNFPDRFSGHQFPNYSSELNVNALLLGDSALYLCASSSVDKRDQQFFGPGTRLTVL.

At least ten counts were recorded for this clone. The chain uses TRBV18 and TRBJ2-2, with D perhaps given as TRBD1 or TRBD2 (5 bases each). Trimming shortened V by 2 bases and J by 5 bases, and 9 bases separated the two germline ends. Germline values: CDR1 KGHSH, CDR2 LQKENI. This CDR3 region has 14 residues. CDR3: CASSPSRGTGELFF. The CDR3 nucleotides read TGTGCCAGCTCACCATCGAGGGGTACCGGGGAGCTGTTTTTT. Based on the CDR3 plus reference TRBV18 and TRBJ2-2, the full variable domain is NAGVMQNPRHLVRRRGQEARLRCSPMKGHSHVYWYRQLPEEGLKFMVYLQKENIIDESGMPKERFSAEFPKEGPSILRIQQVVRGDSAAYFCASSPSRGTGELFFGEGSRLTVL.

This clone was seen only a few times. J is TRBJ2-7 and V is TRBV18; D is tentatively TRBD1 or TRBD2 (5 bases each). V was pared by 4 bases and J by 5 bases, with 18 bases between. The CDR3 length is 15 residues. Germline values: CDR1 KGHSH, CDR2 LQKENI. DNA of the CDR3: TGTGCCAGCTCACGATCGAGGGGCCCCCAGGACGAGCAGTACTTC. Amino acids: CASSRSRGPQDEQYF. Drawing the rest from reference TRBV18 and TRBJ2-7, the complete variable domain is NAGVMQNPRHLVRRRGQEARLRCSPMKGHSHVYWYRQLPEEGLKFMVYLQKENIIDESGMPKERFSAEFPKEGPSILRIQQVVRGDSAAYFCASSRSRGPQDEQYFGPGTRLTVT.

Concerning this clone itself: This may stem from a read error, because a much larger clone lies one nucleotide away. The rearrangement joins TRBV7-9 to TRBJ2-5; a weak D match, TRBD1 (6 bases). Deletions cut 3 bases from V and 2 bases from J, with 7 bases between. CDR1 and CDR2 from the germline V gene are SEHNR and FQNEAQ (reference sequence). This CDR3 has 13 residues. CDR3: CASSFGQQETQYF. DNA for the CDR3: TGTGCCAGCAGCTTCGGACAGCAAGAGACCCAGTACTTC. The full variable domain, rest sourced from reference TRBV7-9 and TRBJ2-5, is DTGVSQNPRHKITKRGQNVTFRCDPISEHNRLYWYRQTLGQGPEFLTYFQNEAQLEKSRLLSDRFSAERPKGSFSTLEIQRTEQGDSAMYLCASSFGQQETQYFGPGTRLLVL.

The chain employs TRBV28 and TRBJ1-1, with 12 positions matching TRBD1. There are 18 residues in the CDR3. CDR1 and CDR2 (germline): MDHEN, SYDVKM. Losses at the gene ends were 4 bases for V and 6 bases for J; bases not matched to a gene: 15. CDR3 loop: CASSSPGQGAAYYAEAFF. CDR3 DNA sequence: TGTGCCAGCAGTTCCCCGGGACAGGGGGCAGCCTACTACGCTGAAGCTTTCTTT. Full variable domain (missing parts from reference TRBV28 and TRBJ1-1): DVKVTQSSRYLVKRTGEKVFLECVQDMDHENMFWYRQDPGLGLRLIYFSYDVKMKEKGDIPEGYSVSREKKERFSLILESASTNQTSMYLCASSSPGQGAAYYAEAFFGQGTRLTVV.

The rearrangement joins TRBV5-1 to TRBJ2-6, with D maybe TRBD2 (5 bases). The CDR3 runs 15 residues. Trimming removed 4 bases from V and 0 bases from J, with 8 bases in between. Germline V lookup: CDR1 SGHRS, CDR2 YFSETQ. The CDR3 region is CASSPSGSGANVLTF. The DNA of the CDR3 is TGCGCCAGCAGCCCGAGCGGCTCTGGGGCCAACGTCCTGACTTTC.

This clone was seen more than once but under ten times. The V call is TRBV6-5, the J call TRBJ1-2; TRBD1 matches at 7 bases. Germline V CDR1 and CDR2: MNHEY, SVGAGI. After removal of 7 bases from V and 4 bases from J, the junction contained 12 bases not matched to a gene. The CDR3 runs to 15 residues. The DNA for the CDR3 is TGTGCCAGCAAACCAGATTGGGACAGAGCCTATGGCTACACCTTC. It translates to CASKPDWDRAYGYTF.

The chain combines TRBV6-6 with TRBJ2-7; D remains unclear. The CDR3 extends over 12 amino acids. Germline-derived CDR1 and CDR2 are MNHNY and SVGAGI (reference sequence). V lost 9 bases and J lost 0, with 9 bases in between. CDR3 amino acids: CASGPSSYEQYF. The CDR3 nucleotides read TGTGCCAGTGGGCCGAGCTCCTACGAGCAGTACTTC.

The rearrangement uses TRBV25-1 and TRBJ2-1; D could derive from TRBD1 or TRBD2 (5 bases each). The germline gives CDR1 MGHDK, CDR2 SYGVNS. V lost 4 bases and J 9 bases, leaving 16 bases between the germline ends. This CDR3 contains 14 residues. The CDR3 region is CASSGTKWDLEQFF. In nucleotides, the CDR3 is TGTGCCAGCAGTGGGACAAAATGGGACCTTGAGCAGTTCTTC. Complete variable domain (other parts from reference TRBV25-1 and TRBJ2-1): EADIYQTPRYLVIGTGKKITLECSQTMGHDKMYWYQQDPGMELHLIHYSYGVNSTEKGDLSSESTVSRIRTEHFPLTLESARPSHTSQYLCASSGTKWDLEQFFGPGTRLTVL.

In its sample, this clone was seen a few times. The CDR3: CASSFGTGAETQYF. The CDR3 coding sequence is TGCGCCAGCAGCTTCGGAACGGGAGCAGAGACCCAGTACTTC. The V and J genes are TRBV5-1 and TRBJ2-5, with a possible D match to TRBD2 (6 bases). Germline assignment: CDR1 SGHRS and CDR2 YFSETQ. The CDR3 extends over 14 amino acids. V lost 2 bases, J lost 4 bases, and 12 bases lay in between.

This clone was seen a few times. The chain uses TRBV30 and TRBJ1-2; D is undetermined. There are 13 residues in the CDR3. Germline V gene lookup returns CDR1 GTSNPN and CDR2 SVGIG (reference sequence). The V gene lost 3 bases and the J gene lost 1 base, with 9 bases spanning the gap. This chain's CDR3 is CAWSTESNYGYTF. CDR3 coding DNA: TGTGCCTGGAGCACAGAGAGTAACTATGGCTACACCTTC.